A selection of T cell receptor beta chains follows, all from one sample in a study of T cell repertoires in cytomegalovirus infection. TCRdb reprocessed the reads via MiXCR and lists one record per CDR3 protein. The repertoire has nearly 700,000 distinct CDR3 sequences, 30% to 40% of them found once; the top ten carry 15% to 20%. These receptors' antigens are unknown. The sample in question was cultured PBMCs, obtained from culture after CMV antigen stimulation. The receptors stem from a human donor in good health (CMV status not recorded). Some clones in this sample may be carry-over from other donors' samples. Both conserved end residues are part of each CDR3. The order of the fields is V gene, J gene, D gene, clone size, CDR3 DNA, CDR3 protein. A D gene is named only where the DNA matches it firmly. A clone size is listed for some rows: how often the clone was seen (once, few, many), or a class if it is expanded.

TRBV12-3/TRBV12-4	TRBJ1-5	TRBD1	-	TGTGCCAGCAGTCAGGACAGGGTTAATCAGCCCCAGCATTTT	CASSQDRVNQPQHF
TRBV7-8	TRBJ1-5	-	many	TGTGCCAGCAGCCAACTCCCACAGGGCAATCAGCCCCAGCATTTT	CASSQLPQGNQPQHF
TRBV6-1	TRBJ1-1	-	-	TGTGCCAGTACCTCGGAAAACACTGAAGCTTTCTTT	CASTSENTEAFF
TRBV12-3/TRBV12-4	TRBJ1-1	-	few	TGTGCCAGCAGTTTAAGGTGGCAGTTCAACACTGAAGCTTTCTTT	CASSLRWQFNTEAFF
TRBV10-2	TRBJ2-3	-	-	TGCGCCAGCAGTCCCGGGGGCAGCCCTAGCACAGATACGCAGTATTTT	CASSPGGSPSTDTQYF
TRBV12-3/TRBV12-4	TRBJ2-1	-	few	TGTGCCAGCAGTTTGGTATCGGGGACCCACAATGAGCAGTTCTTC	CASSLVSGTHNEQFF
TRBV7-2	TRBJ2-7	TRBD2	-	TGTGCCAGCAGCTCCTCAGCGGGAGGTCCCTACGAGCAGTACTTC	CASSSSAGGPYEQYF
TRBV7-2	TRBJ2-1	TRBD2	many	TGTGCCAGCAGCTTATTGGCGGGAGTTGGGAATGAGCAGTTCTTC	CASSLLAGVGNEQFF
TRBV14	TRBJ2-7	TRBD2	few	TGTGCCAGCAGCCAATCCCCCGGACTAGTTGCGGGTGAGCAGTACTTC	CASSQSPGLVAGEQYF
TRBV6-1	TRBJ1-5	TRBD1	few	TGTGCCAGCAGTCCCAGAAGGACAGGGAATAGCAATCAGCCCCAGCATTTT	CASSPRRTGNSNQPQHF
TRBV24-1	TRBJ2-1	-	many	TGTGCCACCAGTGGTGGGTCGAGCTCCTACAATGAGCAGTTCTTC	CATSGGSSSYNEQFF